This TCR beta chain is drawn from a study of cytomegalovirus exposure and HLA in healthy donors. Study findings and constraints: Information on immune exposure was restricted to one variable (CMV serostatus). Per published reports, the classifier diagnosed cytomegalovirus status with high specificity and sensitivity. Analyzed later, association rates of TCRs varied across HLA loci, with DRB1 most and HLA-C fewest. Trimming of TCR beta V- and J-genes showed a link, identified in a later analysis, to a missense DCLRE1C variant.

PCR employed 60 Vbeta and 13 Jbeta primers. Sequenced by immunoSEQ multiplex PCR; TCRdb stores in-frame clones only, minus some. The data contain about 160,000 clones, over 70% of them singletons. In the case of this clone: The antigen remains undetermined.

Trimming cost V 5 bases and J 11 bases, with 18 bases left between them. Germline lookup yields CDR1 MNHEY and CDR2 SVGAGI. This CDR3 is 13 amino acids long. The receptor's source is a woman between 40 and 55 years old in good health and CMV-seropositive. The rearrangement links TRBV6-5 to TRBJ1-2; tentative D call: TRBD1 (5 bases). Sample: PBMCs. CDR3 sequence (DNA): TGTGCCAGCAGTGAACAGGCAAAGGTGGAATACACCTTC. This codes for CASSEQAKVEYTF.